This T cell receptor beta chain was observed in a study of chemoradiotherapy in HPV16-positive cancers. Study in general: Functional T-cell assays on a couple of HPV16-positive patients' cells defined candidate HPV-specific clones and common TCR motifs. Findings and limits, study-wide: HPV-responsive T-cell expansion during chemoradiotherapy was linked to improved recurrence-free survival in HPV16-positive patients. The functional HPV-specific definition rests on just a couple of HPV16-positive patients. Candidate HPV-specific clones and E7-related TCR motifs grew in tumor during treatment.

The assay was immunoSEQ multiplex PCR, and TCRdb's table has in-frame clones only and misses some. Here the sample spans about 15,000 clones, 65% to 75% being singletons. Germline CDR1 is MGHDK and CDR2 is SYGVNS. The V segment lost 5 bases and the J segment 2 bases; nucleotides outside the gene matches: 10. The CDR3 extends over 16 amino acids. On this clone itself: The antigen remains unidentified.

This receptor was identified in a human donor with HPV-associated anogenital cancer. V is TRBV25-1 and J is TRBJ2-3, with TRBD2 identical over 7 bases. Sampling was conducted from a patient who underwent chemoradiotherapy. CDR3 DNA sequence: TGTGCCAGCAGTCTGGGGGGGGGAGCCTTCACAGATACGCAGTATTTT. It codes for CASSLGGGAFTDTQYF. The variable domain in full, completed from reference TRBV25-1 and TRBJ2-3, reads EADIYQTPRYLVIGTGKKITLECSQTMGHDKMYWYQQDPGMELHLIHYSYGVNSTEKGDLSSESTVSRIRTEHFPLTLESARPSHTSQYLCASSLGGGAFTDTQYFGPGTRLTVL.